In its sample, the clone carrying this T cell receptor (beta chain) was seen many times. Antigen specificity is unknown. The CDR3 extends over 13 amino acids. V was trimmed by 0 bases and J by 10 bases, leaving 7 bases between them. Germline V gene sequence: CDR1 ENHRY, CDR2 SYGVKD. Full-length variable regions came from constant-region reverse primers plus semi-nested Nested Universal Primer A PCR. TCRdb re-derived calls from the 5' RACE reads in MiXCR, one entry per CDR3 protein. This sample has nearly 55,000 distinct CDR3 sequences, with 17% found just once. The study, taken as a whole, reports: The larger-cohort validation was restricted to a single TCR beta V-J rearrangement rather than whole repertoires. Tumor memory CD4+ T cell TCR gene usage clustered with blood and lymph node memory CD4+ cells and lymph node naive CD4+ cells. Greatest tumor Treg TCR overlap was with tumor naive CD4+ cells.

The TCR comes from a female donor with breast cancer. The chain is built from TRBV10-3 and TRBJ1-6, with a weak D call TRBD1 (5 bases). The sequencing input was naive CD4+ T cells sorted from blood. The subset was: naive CD4+ T cells, CD4+CD45RA+CD25-. The CDR3 region is CAISESGASPLHF. DNA of the CDR3: TGTGCCATCAGTGAGTCAGGGGCCTCACCCCTCCACTTT.